A single sample gave rise to the 26 T cell receptor beta chains below, sequenced in a study of T-cell reconstitution after alpha-beta-depleted transplantation in children. The TCRbeta library was prepared with unique molecular identifiers. TCRdb re-derived calls from the PCR reads in MiXCR, one entry per CDR3 protein. Among roughly 420,000 distinct CDR3 sequences, about 16% were seen once, and the ten largest hold around 28%. Sequenced material: PBMCs, mostly from graft donor cells, taken 360 days after TCRalphabeta/CD19-depleted stem cell transplant. These receptor sequences come from a boy in the first two years of life who had a stem cell transplant for Wiskott-Aldrich syndrome, so the T cells may come from the graft donor.

This clonotype turned up a few times. The chain carries TRBV20-1 and TRBJ1-3; D gene uncertain. Germline V gene lookup returns CDR1 DFQATT and CDR2 SNEGSKA (reference sequence). The ends were cut back, 8 bases at V and 2 bases at J, with 7 bases in the middle. The CDR3 runs 11 residues. DNA for the CDR3: TGCAGTTCGCCAGCTGGAAACACCATATATTTT. As protein: CSSPAGNTIYF.

This clonotype turned up a few times. V and J are TRBV3-1 and TRBJ2-7; D possibly corresponds to TRBD2 (6 bases). Germline lookup yields CDR1 LGHDT and CDR2 YNNKEL (reference sequence). The length of the CDR3 is 14 residues. V gave up 1 base and J gave up 5 bases, with 12 bases separating them. CDR3 DNA: TGTGCCAGCAGCCAAGTTCGGGGGTTCCACGAGCAGTACTTC. It codes for CASSQVRGFHEQYF.

V is TRBV6-5 and J is TRBJ2-1, with D tentatively TRBD2 (6 bases). The CDR3 length is 17 residues. Trimming removed 0 bases at V and 2 bases at J, with 14 bases between. Germline V gives CDR1 MNHEY, CDR2 SVGAGI. CDR3 region: CASSYSKRAGPYNEQFF. As DNA, the CDR3 is TGTGCCAGCAGTTACTCGAAGCGAGCGGGCCCCTACAATGAGCAGTTCTTC.

A few counts support this clonotype. The chain carries TRBV7-9 and TRBJ2-2; D unclear. The CDR3 loop spans 13 amino acids. The V end was cut by 1 base, the J end by 7 bases, with 7 bases between. Germline CDR1 and CDR2: SEHNR and FQNEAQ (reference sequence). CDR3 coding DNA: TGTGCCAGCAGCTTAGGCGCATTCGGGGAGCTGTTTTTT. As protein: CASSLGAFGELFF.

This clonotype showed up just a few times. The genes are TRBV5-1 and TRBJ2-7; D uncertain. CDR3 length: 14 residues. In germline, CDR1 is SGHRS, CDR2 YFSETQ. The V end was cut by 0 bases, the J end by 2 bases, with 9 bases between. CDR3 coding DNA: TGCGCCAGCAGCTTGGACGCCATAACCTACGAGCAGTACTTC. Translated, it gives CASSLDAITYEQYF.

This clonotype was observed a few times. The V call is TRBV28, the J call TRBJ2-7; D unresolved. The CDR3 spans 14 residues. CDR1 and CDR2 (germline): MDHEN, SYDVKM. The V and J ends lost 1 base and 2 bases respectively, with 9 bases between them. The CDR3: CASSLYGDTYEQYF. As DNA, the CDR3 is TGTGCCAGCAGTTTATACGGCGATACCTACGAGCAGTACTTC.

This rearrangement joins TRBV12-3 or TRBV12-4 to TRBJ2-4; 10 positions match TRBD1. The CDR3 consists of 18 residues. V dropped 5 bases and J dropped 4; count of bases not matched to a gene: 14. The CDR3 spells CASSPRTGGTIGKNIQYF. The CDR3 nucleotides read TGTGCCAGCAGTCCCCGGACAGGGGGGACTATTGGGAAAAACATTCAGTACTTC.

J is TRBJ1-1 and V is TRBV29-1; TRBD1 aligns across 8 bases. V lost 7 bases, J lost 2 bases, and 6 bases stayed unmatched. Germline-derived CDR1 and CDR2 are SQVTM and ANQGSEA. CDR3 length: 13 residues. The CDR3 sequence is CSAGTGTNTEAFF. Here the CDR3 DNA reads TGCAGCGCCGGGACAGGAACTAACACTGAAGCTTTCTTT.

The chain carries TRBV30 and TRBJ2-5; 11 bases are a match to TRBD1. Germline V lookup: CDR1 GTSNPN, CDR2 SVGIG (reference sequence). V was clipped by 3 bases and J by 2 bases; unmatched bases: 2. The CDR3 runs 14 residues. CDR3 protein: CAWSRDRGQETQYF. In DNA, the CDR3 is TGTGCCTGGAGCCGGGACAGGGGGCAAGAGACCCAGTACTTC.

This clonotype was found a few times. The CDR3 DNA follows: TGTGCCAGCATCTACGGCGGATTCTCCTCCTACGAGCAGTACTTC. This codes for CASIYGGFSSYEQYF. V is TRBV28 and J is TRBJ2-7; D is uncertain. This CDR3 spans 15 amino acids. The germline CDR1 and CDR2 sequences are MDHEN and SYDVKM. Trimming left V 7 bases short and J 0 bases short, with 16 bases between.

The chain links TRBV15 to TRBJ2-3; D ambiguous. The CDR3 sequence is 14 residues long. CDR1 is LNHNV and CDR2 is YYDKDF in the germline V gene (reference sequence). V was clipped by 3 bases and J by 0 bases, with 7 bases between them. As DNA, the CDR3 is TGTGCCACCAGCAGTCAGGCCAGCACAGATACGCAGTATTTT. Amino acids: CATSSQASTDTQYF.

This sequence joins TRBV3-1 and TRBJ2-4; 13 bases match TRBD2. The CDR3 runs 19 residues. The V segment lost 4 bases and the J segment 0 bases; nucleotides outside the gene matches: 9. CDR1 and CDR2 from the germline V gene are LGHDT and YNNKEL (reference sequence). The CDR3 DNA reads TGTGCCAGCAGCCCACGACTAGCGGGAGGAGGGTTAGCCAAAAACATTCAGTACTTC. Its protein product is CASSPRLAGGGLAKNIQYF.

The rearrangement uses TRBV27 and TRBJ2-3, with a tentative D call TRBD2 (5 bases). The germline V gene has CDR1 MNHEY and CDR2 SMNVEV (reference sequence). The CDR3 consists of 15 residues. The ends were cut back, 2 bases at V and 0 bases at J, with 9 bases in the middle. This chain's CDR3 is CASSLPGDSTDTQYF. CDR3 coding DNA: TGTGCCAGCAGTTTACCCGGGGATAGCACAGATACGCAGTATTTT.

This clonotype showed up just a few times. This chain connects TRBV7-9 to TRBJ2-2; the D gene is possibly TRBD2 (6 bases). Trimming cost V 8 bases and J 3 bases, with 19 bases left between them. There are 16 residues in the CDR3. Per germline, CDR1 SEHNR and CDR2 FQNEAQ (reference sequence). This chain's CDR3 is CASAARLAPDTGELFF. Here the CDR3 DNA reads TGTGCCAGCGCCGCGCGGCTAGCGCCTGACACCGGGGAGCTGTTTTTT.

This chain's CDR3 is CSARVVVLKETQYF. CDR3 DNA sequence: TGCAGTGCTAGAGTGGTAGTACTTAAAGAGACCCAGTACTTC. The chain recombines TRBV20-1 with TRBJ2-5; unclear D gene. CDR3 length: 14 residues. V lost 1 base, J lost 3 bases, and 12 bases lay in between. Germline-derived CDR1 and CDR2 are DFQATT and SNEGSKA (reference sequence).

At least ten counts were recorded for this clonotype. The gene calls are TRBV6-1 and TRBJ2-1; D not certain. V lost 9 bases, J lost 2 bases, and 11 bases lay in between. The V gene's germline CDR1 is MNHNS and CDR2 SASEGT. This CDR3 has 13 residues. The CDR3 DNA is TGTGCCAGTACAAGGCATACCTACAATGAGCAGTTCTTC. Its translation: CASTRHTYNEQFF.

This clonotype was seen more than once but under ten times. This chain uses TRBV4-1 with TRBJ2-7; 8 positions agree with TRBD2. Trimming cost V 4 bases and J 3 bases; bases outside gene matches: 8. This CDR3 contains 15 residues. Germline V gene sequence: CDR1 MGHRA, CDR2 YSYEKL. This chain's CDR3 is CASSLGGASYYEQYF. CDR3 nucleotides: TGCGCCAGCAGCCTCGGGGGGGCTTCTTACTACGAGCAGTACTTC.

This clonotype was found a few times. The chain is built from TRBV10-2 and TRBJ1-2; a weak D match, TRBD1 (6 bases). V was pared by 5 bases and J by 3 bases, with 10 bases between. CDR3 size: 13 residues. Germline V gives CDR1 WSHSY, CDR2 SAAADI. CDR3 region: CASSQGLDYGYTF. CDR3 in DNA: TGCGCCAGCAGTCAGGGGTTGGACTATGGCTACACCTTC.

There are a few counts of this clonotype. V usage is TRBV5-5 and J usage is TRBJ2-2, with 8 bases aligning to TRBD2. The germline CDR1 and CDR2 sequences are SGHKS and YYEKEE (reference sequence). V shed 2 bases, J shed 5 bases, and the junction held 8 bases outside the gene matches. The CDR3 contains 16 residues. The CDR3 is CASSFRSGSVTGELFF. Written as DNA, the CDR3 is TGTGCCAGCAGCTTTAGAAGCGGGAGTGTTACCGGGGAGCTGTTTTTT.

This clonotype showed up just a few times. This chain uses TRBV7-2 with TRBJ2-4; TRBD2 might be the D (7 bases). CDR3 length: 17 residues. The germline V and J ends were trimmed by 0 bases and 3 bases, with 15 bases remaining between them. Germline values: CDR1 SGHTA, CDR2 FQGNSA. The CDR3 nucleotides are TGTGCCAGCAGCTTAGCGCTCGGGGGGCATTTCAAAAACATTCAGTACTTC. Translation gives CASSLALGGHFKNIQYF.

This clonotype was detected a few times. The V call is TRBV20-1, the J call TRBJ2-3; 8 nucleotides match TRBD2. The CDR3 runs to 11 residues. CDR1 is DFQATT, CDR2 SNEGSKA, per germline (reference sequence). J was trimmed by 14 bases and V by 4 bases; bases with no gene match: 8. This chain's CDR3 is CSAKPSGHPYF. As DNA, the CDR3 is TGCAGTGCTAAACCTAGCGGGCATCCGTATTTT.

This clonotype was seen more than once but under ten times. V is TRBV2 and J is TRBJ2-3; 11 nucleotides agree with TRBD2. Germline trimming cut 6 bases from V and 4 bases from J; bases unmatched to any gene: 6. Germline V gene data show CDR1 as SNHLY and CDR2 as FYNNEI. The CDR3 extends over 15 amino acids. CDR3 nucleotide sequence: TGTGCCAGCAGGGCCACTAGCGGGAGTGCAGATACGCAGTATTTT. The encoded protein is CASRATSGSADTQYF.

This clonotype has only a few counts. The V gene is TRBV2, the J gene TRBJ1-4; 7 nucleotides line up with TRBD1. V was clipped by 3 bases and J by 4 bases; unmatched bases: 8. Germline V gene lookup returns CDR1 SNHLY and CDR2 FYNNEI. The CDR3 consists of 16 residues. CDR3: CASSDNWDSRNEKLFF. The DNA for the CDR3 is TGTGCCAGCAGTGACAACTGGGACAGCCGTAATGAAAAACTGTTTTTT. The complete variable domain, with remaining parts taken from reference TRBV2 and TRBJ1-4, reads EPEVTQTPSHQVTQMGQEVILRCVPISNHLYFYWYRQILGQKVEFLVSFYNNEISEKSEIFDDQFSVERPDGSNFTLKIRSTKLEDSAMYFCASSDNWDSRNEKLFFGSGTQLSVL.

The J gene is TRBJ1-1, the V gene TRBV18, with TRBD1 as a possible D gene (5 bases). This CDR3 spans 12 amino acids. V lost 1 base, J lost 7 bases, and 7 bases lay in between. CDR1 and CDR2 (germline): KGHSH, LQKENI. CDR3 residues: CASSPQRGEAFF. CDR3 nucleotides: TGTGCCAGCTCACCACAGAGGGGTGAAGCTTTCTTT. Full variable domain (missing parts from reference TRBV18 and TRBJ1-1): NAGVMQNPRHLVRRRGQEARLRCSPMKGHSHVYWYRQLPEEGLKFMVYLQKENIIDESGMPKERFSAEFPKEGPSILRIQQVVRGDSAAYFCASSPQRGEAFFGQGTRLTVV.

The chain joins TRBV27 to TRBJ1-5; D remains ambiguous. V lost 8 bases, J lost 1 base, and 9 bases lay in between. Germline CDR1 and CDR2: MNHEY and SMNVEV (reference sequence). CDR3 size: 13 residues. The CDR3 DNA reads as TGTGCCAGCGCTATGGGGAGCAATCAGCCCCAGCATTTT. The encoded protein is CASAMGSNQPQHF.

This clonotype was recorded at least ten times. The chain carries TRBV12-3 or TRBV12-4 and TRBJ2-2, with D possibly TRBD2 on 6 matching bases. The CDR3 length is 15 residues. The V and J ends lost 3 bases and 5 bases respectively, with 13 bases between them. The CDR3 region is CASSFVVSGTGELFF. Here the CDR3 DNA reads TGTGCCAGCAGTTTTGTCGTCAGCGGGACCGGGGAGCTGTTTTTT.